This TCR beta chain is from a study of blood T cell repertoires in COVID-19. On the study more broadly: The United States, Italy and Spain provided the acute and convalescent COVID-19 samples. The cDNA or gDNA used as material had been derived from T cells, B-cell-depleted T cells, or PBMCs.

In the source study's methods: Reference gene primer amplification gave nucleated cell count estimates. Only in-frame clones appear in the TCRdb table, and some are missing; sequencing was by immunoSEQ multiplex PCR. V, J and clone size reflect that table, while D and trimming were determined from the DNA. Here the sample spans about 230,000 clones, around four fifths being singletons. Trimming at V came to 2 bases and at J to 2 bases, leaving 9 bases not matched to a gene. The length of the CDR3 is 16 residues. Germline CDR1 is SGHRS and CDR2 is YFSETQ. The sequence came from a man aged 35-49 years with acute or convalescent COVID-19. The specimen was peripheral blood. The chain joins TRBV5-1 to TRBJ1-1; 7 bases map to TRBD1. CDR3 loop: CASSFRDRSLNTEAFF. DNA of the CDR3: TGCGCCAGCAGCTTCCGGGACAGATCCTTAAACACTGAAGCTTTCTTT.